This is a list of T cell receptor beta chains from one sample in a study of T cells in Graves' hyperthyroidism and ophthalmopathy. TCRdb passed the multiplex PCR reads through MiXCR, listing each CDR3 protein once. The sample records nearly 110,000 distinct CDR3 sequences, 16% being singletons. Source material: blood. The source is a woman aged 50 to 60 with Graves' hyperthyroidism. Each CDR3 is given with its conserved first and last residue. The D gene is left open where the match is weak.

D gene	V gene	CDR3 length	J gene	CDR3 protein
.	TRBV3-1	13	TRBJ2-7	CASSLQGVYEQYF
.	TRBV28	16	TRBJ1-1	CASTRGGGNVNTEAFF
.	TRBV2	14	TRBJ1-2	CASSDKDSRYGYTF
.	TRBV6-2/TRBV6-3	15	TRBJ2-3	CASSYRWGGTDTQYF
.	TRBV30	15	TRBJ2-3	CAWSEGHRMTDTQYF
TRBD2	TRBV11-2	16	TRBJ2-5	CASSLVGTSGSETQYF
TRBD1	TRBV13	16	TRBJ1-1	CASSPRDTGGVPEAFF
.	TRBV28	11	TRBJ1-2	CASSFPGSATF
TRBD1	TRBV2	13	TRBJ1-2	CASRAGTDYGYTF
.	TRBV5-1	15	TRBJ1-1	CASSLWAEVNTEAFF
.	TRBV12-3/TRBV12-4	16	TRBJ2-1	CASSLPTASSYNEQFF
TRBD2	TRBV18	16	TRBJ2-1	CASSRPQLAKINEQFF
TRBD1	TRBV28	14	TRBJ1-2	CASSSGTGTYGYTF
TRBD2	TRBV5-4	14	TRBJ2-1	CASSWGLADNEQFF
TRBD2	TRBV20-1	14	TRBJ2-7	CSARVAGGSYEQYF
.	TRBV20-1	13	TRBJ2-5	CSASSTFRETQYF
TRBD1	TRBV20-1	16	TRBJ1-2	CSAREPGTGASGGYTF
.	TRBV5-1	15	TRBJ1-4	CASSLDRLPNEKLFF
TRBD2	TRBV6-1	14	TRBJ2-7	CASSSLAGAGEQYF
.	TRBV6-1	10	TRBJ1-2	CAIWTYGYTF
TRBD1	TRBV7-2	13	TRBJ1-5	CASSFDRGQPQHF
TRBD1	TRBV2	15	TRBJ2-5	CASRSGTGGQETQYF
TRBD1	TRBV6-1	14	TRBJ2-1	CASLDRGNSDEQFF
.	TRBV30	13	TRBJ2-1	CAWYTGVHNEQFF
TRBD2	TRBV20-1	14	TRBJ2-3	CSAPRASGSDTQYF
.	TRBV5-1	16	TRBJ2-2	CASSLDGSDLAGELFF
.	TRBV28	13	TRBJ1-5	CANARQGNQPQHF
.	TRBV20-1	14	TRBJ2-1	CSATPPLQSGGQFF
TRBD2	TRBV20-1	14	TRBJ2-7	CSAPPLAGSYEQYF
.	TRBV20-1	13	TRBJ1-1	CSNSRGYDTEAFF
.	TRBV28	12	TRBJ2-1	CASAGTYNEQFF
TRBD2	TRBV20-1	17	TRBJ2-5	CSAPGTGTSGREETQYF
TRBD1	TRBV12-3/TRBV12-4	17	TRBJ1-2	CASSHRGTVSPNYGYTF
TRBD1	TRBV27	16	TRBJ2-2	CASSFGTGGDTGELFF
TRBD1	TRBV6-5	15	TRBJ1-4	CASSYTGTGNEKLFF
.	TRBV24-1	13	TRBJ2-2	CATMTPKNGELFF
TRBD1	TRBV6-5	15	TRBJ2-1	CASRYSRDRGLEQFF
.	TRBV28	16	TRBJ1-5	CASSSPEQGSNQPQHF
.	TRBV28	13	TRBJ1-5	CASTERGVQPQHF
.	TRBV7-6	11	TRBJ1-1	CASSEWGRAFF
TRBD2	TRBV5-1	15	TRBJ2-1	CASSLATSIYNEQFF
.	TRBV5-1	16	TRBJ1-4	CASSLARSRSNEKLFF
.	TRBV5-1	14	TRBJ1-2	CASSLPEGASGYTF